The 22 T cell receptor beta chains below all came from one sample that was sequenced in a study of CD8 T cells in Susac syndrome. With random hexamers, roughly 0.45 to 1 ug RNA was reverse transcribed. TCRdb used MiXCR to reprocess the immunoSEQ multiplex PCR reads, holding one entry per CDR3 protein. The sample shows around 160,000 distinct CDR3 sequences, 80% to 95% of them seen only once. The sample was CD4+ T cells from PBMCs. These receptors were obtained from a human donor in good health.

The chain uses TRBV7-8 and TRBJ2-1; 11 nucleotides agree with TRBD2. CDR3 length equals 16 residues. With V trimmed by 5 bases and J by 10 bases, 13 bases remained unmatched. From germline, CDR1 is SGHVS and CDR2 FQNEAQ. Here the CDR3 DNA reads TGTGCCAGCAGCCACCTTAGCGGGGGGGCCGTGGAGGAGCAGTTCTTC. Translating gives CASSHLSGGAVEEQFF.

The chain uses TRBV5-1 and TRBJ1-6; 7 bases are shared with TRBD1. The ends lost 0 bases at V and 7 bases at J; junction bases unmatched: 4. Germline V gives CDR1 SGHRS, CDR2 YFSETQ. This CDR3 has 15 amino acids. CDR3 coding DNA: TGCGCCAGCAGCTTGGAGGCGGGACAGAATTCACCCCTCCACTTT. It yields the protein CASSLEAGQNSPLHF.

The rearrangement links TRBV18 to TRBJ1-3; D not resolved. V was pared by 2 bases and J by 2 bases, with 4 bases between. Germline CDR1 KGHSH, CDR2 LQKENI. The CDR3 is made up of 13 amino acids. CDR3 loop: CASSPETGNTIYF. CDR3 nucleotide sequence: TGTGCCAGCTCACCAGAAACTGGAAACACCATATATTTT.

The chain's CDR3 is CASSLWGGRLNTEAFF. The CDR3 DNA sequence: TGTGCCAGCAGCTTATGGGGGGGGAGGCTTAACACTGAAGCTTTCTTT. The chain uses TRBV7-3 and TRBJ1-1; tentative D call: TRBD1 (5 bases). V was pared by 2 bases and J by 2 bases, with 15 bases between. The length of the CDR3 is 16 residues. Germline-derived CDR1 and CDR2 are SGHTA and FQGTGA.

This chain joins TRBV3-1 and TRBJ2-2, with a possible D match to TRBD2 (6 bases). V was pared by 1 base and J by 1 base, with 7 bases between. CDR3 length: 15 residues. Germline loops: CDR1 LGHDT, CDR2 YNNKEL (reference sequence). The CDR3 region has the DNA TGTGCCAGCAGCCAAGTCGGGGGGAACACCGGGGAGCTGTTTTTT. Translating gives CASSQVGGNTGELFF.

This sequence joins TRBV5-1 and TRBJ2-5, with a possible D match to TRBD1 (6 bases). Germline loops: CDR1 SGHRS, CDR2 YFSETQ. The CDR3 extends over 15 amino acids. V was shortened by 0 bases and J by 5 bases, with 14 bases between the two germline ends. The CDR3 spells CASSLAIRGMETQYF. In nucleotides, the CDR3 is TGCGCCAGCAGCTTGGCTATCAGGGGTATGGAGACCCAGTACTTC.

The chain recombines TRBV5-1 with TRBJ2-2; D gene uncertain. Germline CDR1 reads SGHRS; CDR2 reads YFSETQ. V was pared by 1 base and J by 8 bases, with 9 bases between. This CDR3 region has 13 residues. CDR3 nucleotides: TGCGCCAGCAGCTTGCTTGATTATGGGGAGCTGTTTTTT. Encoded protein: CASSLLDYGELFF.

The chain couples TRBV7-8 to TRBJ2-1; D ambiguous. The CDR3 has 15 residues. V was cut by 5 bases and J by 2 bases, with 13 bases left in between. Per the germline V gene, CDR1 is SGHVS and CDR2 is FQNEAQ. In nucleotides, the CDR3 is TGTGCCAGCAGCAGAGCAGCAGGTCCCTACAATGAGCAGTTCTTC. This translates into CASSRAAGPYNEQFF.

This rearrangement joins TRBV12-3 or TRBV12-4 to TRBJ2-5, with TRBD2 matching over 7 bases. This CDR3 is 15 amino acids long. Trimming at V came to 8 bases and at J to 5 bases, leaving 14 bases not matched to a gene. Here the CDR3 DNA reads TGTGCCAGCGCCCCATCCCTCCGGGGGGTGGAGACCCAGTACTTC. Encoded protein: CASAPSLRGVETQYF.

The V call is TRBV7-8, the J call TRBJ1-1; maybe TRBD1 (6 bases). V was cut by 10 bases and J by 0 bases, with 12 bases left in between. This CDR3 has 13 residues. CDR1 and CDR2 from the germline V gene are SGHVS and FQNEAQ. The CDR3 sequence: CATMGQLNTEAFF. DNA for the CDR3: TGTGCCACGATGGGACAACTGAACACTGAAGCTTTCTTT.

This sequence joins TRBV7-8 and TRBJ1-5, with TRBD1 matching 8 bases. Germline V gives CDR1 SGHVS, CDR2 FQNEAQ. The V segment lost 2 bases and the J segment 6 bases; nucleotides outside the gene matches: 3. This CDR3 is built from 14 residues. CDR3 nucleotide sequence: TGTGCCAGCAGCTTACAGGGGGCTGGTCAGCCCCAGCATTTT. Its translation: CASSLQGAGQPQHF.

This clonotype was seen once. This chain joins TRBV10-1 and TRBJ2-7; TRBD1 might be the D (5 bases). This CDR3 is 15 amino acids long. The germline CDR1 and CDR2 sequences are WNHNN and SYGVQD (reference sequence). V was shortened by 6 bases and J by 0 bases, with 15 bases between the two germline ends. CDR3: CASSDGAQGSYEQYF. The CDR3, as DNA: TGCGCCAGCAGCGATGGAGCGCAGGGCTCCTACGAGCAGTACTTC.

This clonotype occurred once. The chain links TRBV15 to TRBJ1-1; TRBD1 might be the D (5 bases). V was pared by 0 bases and J by 8 bases, with 7 bases between. This CDR3 is 12 amino acids long. CDR1 LNHNV and CDR2 YYDKDF come from the germline V gene (reference sequence). In DNA form, the CDR3 reads TGTGCCACCAGCAGAGATCGGACAGAAGCTTTCTTT. This gives the protein CATSRDRTEAFF. Looking up the rest from reference TRBV15 and TRBJ1-1 gives the full variable domain: DAMVIQNPRYQVTQFGKPVTLSCSQTLNHNVMYWYQQKSSQAPKLLFHYYDKDFNNEADTPDNFQSRRPNTSFCFLDIRSPGLGDTAMYLCATSRDRTEAFFGQGTRLTVV.

The chain links TRBV20-1 to TRBJ1-6, with TRBD1 as a possible D gene (5 bases). With 2 bases removed from V and 9 bases from J, the gap between germline ends came to 11 bases. Germline lookup yields CDR1 DFQATT and CDR2 SNEGSKA (reference sequence). The CDR3 is made up of 13 amino acids. CDR3 sequence: CSARPRVGSPLHF. CDR3 DNA sequence: TGCAGTGCTAGACCCAGGGTCGGTTCACCCCTCCACTTT.

The rearrangement joins TRBV20-1 to TRBJ2-7; the D gene could be TRBD1 or TRBD2 (7 bases each). The CDR3 has 15 residues. Per the germline V gene, CDR1 is DFQATT and CDR2 is SNEGSKA (reference sequence). V lost 6 bases and J lost 6, with 24 bases in between. For the CDR3, the DNA is TGCAGTGCGGAAGCGGGACAGCGGACCCTCGGCGAGCAGTACTTC. Protein product: CSAEAGQRTLGEQYF.

The chain joins TRBV20-1 to TRBJ1-2; no clear D gene. The CDR3 loop spans 14 amino acids. With 3 bases removed from V and 5 bases from J, the gap between germline ends came to 16 bases. Germline V gene sequence: CDR1 DFQATT, CDR2 SNEGSKA (reference sequence). The CDR3 here is CSASGGQGGYGYTF. CDR3 bases: TGCAGTGCTAGCGGCGGCCAAGGTGGATATGGCTACACCTTC.

Concerning this clonotype: Its ends do not fully match the called genes, so a read error is possible. The V and J genes are TRBV5-6 and TRBJ2-5, with D maybe TRBD1 (6 bases). The CDR3 extends over 13 amino acids. The germline gives CDR1 SGHDT, CDR2 YYEEEE. The CDR3 DNA reads TGTGCCAGCAGACAAACAGGGCAAGAGCCCCAGTACTTC. The encoded protein is CASRQTGQEPQYF.

The rearrangement joins TRBV15 to TRBJ2-5; D is possibly TRBD2 (6 bases). V lost 8 bases and J 5 bases, leaving 12 bases between the germline ends. The CDR3 contains 12 residues. Germline V lookup: CDR1 LNHNV, CDR2 YYDKDF (reference sequence). CDR3 coding DNA: TGTGCCACCGGAGGGGTAGGCGAGACCCAGTACTTC. Translated: CATGGVGETQYF.

V gene TRBV10-3 combines with J gene TRBJ2-2; TRBD2 agrees at 12 bases. Unmatched junction bases numbered 7, after V lost 3 bases and J lost 5 bases. The CDR3 runs 17 residues. Germline-derived CDR1 and CDR2 are ENHRY and SYGVKD. This chain's CDR3 is CAISELAGGRGTGELFF. The DNA for the CDR3 is TGTGCCATCAGTGAACTAGCGGGGGGACGAGGGACCGGGGAGCTGTTTTTT.

CDR3 sequence reads: CASSPGESSYNSPLHF. The CDR3, as DNA: TGTGCCAGCAGTCCCGGAGAGAGCTCCTATAATTCACCCCTCCACTTT. V usage is TRBV6-1 and J usage is TRBJ1-6; D ambiguous. V was trimmed by 5 bases and J by 0 bases, leaving 11 bases between them. Germline CDR1 is MNHNS and CDR2 is SASEGT. The CDR3 runs to 16 residues.

The chain recombines TRBV2 with TRBJ1-5; the D gene is possibly TRBD1 (5 bases). Germline V lookup: CDR1 SNHLY, CDR2 FYNNEI. Trimming took 5 bases from V and 6 from J, leaving 14 bases between them. The CDR3 length is 14 residues. The CDR3 is CASSPGPPGQPQHF. The CDR3 DNA sequence: TGTGCCAGCAGTCCGGGACCGCCAGGTCAGCCCCAGCATTTT.

The rearrangement joins TRBV12-3 or TRBV12-4 to TRBJ1-4; TRBD1 matches 9 bases. This CDR3 has 15 residues. Trimming took 6 bases from V and 8 from J; bases not matched to a gene: 10. For the CDR3, the DNA is TGTGCCAGCAGCTCACAGGGGGCAAGAGGGGAAAAACTGTTTTTT. Translating it yields CASSSQGARGEKLFF.